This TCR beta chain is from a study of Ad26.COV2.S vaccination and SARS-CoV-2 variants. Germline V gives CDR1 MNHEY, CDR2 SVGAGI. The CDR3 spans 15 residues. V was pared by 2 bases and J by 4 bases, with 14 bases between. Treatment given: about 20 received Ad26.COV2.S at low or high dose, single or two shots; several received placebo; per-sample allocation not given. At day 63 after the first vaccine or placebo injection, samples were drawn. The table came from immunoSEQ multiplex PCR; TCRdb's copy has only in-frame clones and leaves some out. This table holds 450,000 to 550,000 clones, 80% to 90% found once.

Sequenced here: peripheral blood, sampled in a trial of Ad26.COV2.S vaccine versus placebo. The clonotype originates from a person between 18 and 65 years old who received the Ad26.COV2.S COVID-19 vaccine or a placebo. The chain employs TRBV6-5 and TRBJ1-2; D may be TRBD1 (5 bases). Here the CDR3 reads CASSYRLGASYGYTF. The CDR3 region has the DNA TGTGCCAGCAGTTACAGGTTAGGGGCAAGCTATGGCTACACCTTC.